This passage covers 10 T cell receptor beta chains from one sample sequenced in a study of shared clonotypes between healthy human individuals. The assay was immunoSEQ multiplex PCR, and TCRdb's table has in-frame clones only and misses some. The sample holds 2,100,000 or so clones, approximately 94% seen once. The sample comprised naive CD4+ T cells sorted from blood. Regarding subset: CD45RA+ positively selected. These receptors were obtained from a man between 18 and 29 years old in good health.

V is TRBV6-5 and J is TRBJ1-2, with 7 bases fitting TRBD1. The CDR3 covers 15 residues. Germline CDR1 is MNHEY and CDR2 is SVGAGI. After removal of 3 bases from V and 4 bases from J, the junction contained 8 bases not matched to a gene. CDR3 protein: CASSYSRQGAYGYTF. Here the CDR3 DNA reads TGTGCCAGCAGTTATTCTAGACAGGGCGCCTATGGCTACACCTTC.

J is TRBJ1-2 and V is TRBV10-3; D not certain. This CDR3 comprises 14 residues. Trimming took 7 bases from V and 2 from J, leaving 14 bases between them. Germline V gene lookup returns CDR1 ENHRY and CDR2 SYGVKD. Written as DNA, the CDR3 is TGTGCCATCACCCCCGCGGTGGAGAACTATGGCTACACCTTC. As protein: CAITPAVENYGYTF.

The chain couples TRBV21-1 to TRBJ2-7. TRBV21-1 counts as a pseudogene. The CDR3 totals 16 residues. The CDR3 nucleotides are TGTGCCAGCAGCAAAGCGGGAGAGGGGGGATCCTACGAGCAGTACTTC. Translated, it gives CASSKAGEGGSYEQYF.

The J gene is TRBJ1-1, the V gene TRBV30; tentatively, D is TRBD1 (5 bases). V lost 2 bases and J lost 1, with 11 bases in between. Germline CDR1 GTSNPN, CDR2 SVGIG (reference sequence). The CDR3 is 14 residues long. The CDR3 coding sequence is TGTGCCTGGAGTCCCCGGGGGGGGAACACTGAAGCTTTCTTT. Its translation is CAWSPRGGNTEAFF.

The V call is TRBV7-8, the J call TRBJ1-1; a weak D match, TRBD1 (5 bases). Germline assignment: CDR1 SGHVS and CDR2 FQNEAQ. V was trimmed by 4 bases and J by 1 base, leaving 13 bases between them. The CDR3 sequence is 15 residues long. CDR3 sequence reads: CASSSEGKRNTEAFF. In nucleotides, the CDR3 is TGTGCCAGCAGCTCTGAGGGGAAGAGGAACACTGAAGCTTTCTTT.

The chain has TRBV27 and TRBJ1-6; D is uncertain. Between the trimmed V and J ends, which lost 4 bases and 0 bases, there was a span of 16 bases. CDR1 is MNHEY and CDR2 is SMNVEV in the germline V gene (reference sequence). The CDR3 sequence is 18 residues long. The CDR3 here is CASSSKIYRGSYNSPLHF. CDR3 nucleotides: TGTGCCAGCAGTTCAAAAATCTACAGAGGCTCCTATAATTCACCCCTCCACTTT.

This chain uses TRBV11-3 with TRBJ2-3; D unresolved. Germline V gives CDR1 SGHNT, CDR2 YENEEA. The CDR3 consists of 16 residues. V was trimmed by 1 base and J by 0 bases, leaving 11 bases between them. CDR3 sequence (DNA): TGTGCCAGCAGCTTAGGAGAGGTCGCTAGCACAGATACGCAGTATTTT. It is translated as CASSLGEVASTDTQYF.

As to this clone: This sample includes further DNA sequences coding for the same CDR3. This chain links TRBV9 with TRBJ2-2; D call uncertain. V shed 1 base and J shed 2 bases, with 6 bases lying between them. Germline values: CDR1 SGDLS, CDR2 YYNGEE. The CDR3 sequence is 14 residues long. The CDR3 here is CASSVRVNTGELFF. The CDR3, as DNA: TGTGCCAGCAGCGTAAGAGTTAACACCGGGGAGCTGTTTTTT.

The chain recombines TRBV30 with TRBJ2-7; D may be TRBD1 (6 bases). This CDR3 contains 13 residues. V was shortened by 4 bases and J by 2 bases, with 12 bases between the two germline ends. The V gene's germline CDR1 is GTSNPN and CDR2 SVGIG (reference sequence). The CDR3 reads CAWKNRGTYEQYF. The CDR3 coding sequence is TGTGCCTGGAAGAATAGGGGGACCTACGAGCAGTACTTC.

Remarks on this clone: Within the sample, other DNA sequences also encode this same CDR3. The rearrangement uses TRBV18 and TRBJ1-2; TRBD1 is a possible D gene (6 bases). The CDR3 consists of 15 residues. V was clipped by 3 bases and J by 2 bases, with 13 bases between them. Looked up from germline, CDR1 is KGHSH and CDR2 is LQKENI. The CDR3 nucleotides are TGTGCCAGCTCACCTCCTAGGACAGAAAACTATGGCTACACCTTC. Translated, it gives CASSPPRTENYGYTF.